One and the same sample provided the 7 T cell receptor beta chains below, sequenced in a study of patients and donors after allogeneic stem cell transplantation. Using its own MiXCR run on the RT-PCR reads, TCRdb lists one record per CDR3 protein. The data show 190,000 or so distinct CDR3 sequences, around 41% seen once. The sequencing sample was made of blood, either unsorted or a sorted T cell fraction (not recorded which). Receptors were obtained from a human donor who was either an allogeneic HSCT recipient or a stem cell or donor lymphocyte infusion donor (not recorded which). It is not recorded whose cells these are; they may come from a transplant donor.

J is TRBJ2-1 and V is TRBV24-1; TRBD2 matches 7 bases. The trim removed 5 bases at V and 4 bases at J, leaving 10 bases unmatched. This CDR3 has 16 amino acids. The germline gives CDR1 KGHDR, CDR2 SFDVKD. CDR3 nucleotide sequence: TGTGCCACCAGTGCGGCGGGAGAACGTGCATACAATGAGCAGTTCTTC. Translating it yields CATSAAGERAYNEQFF.

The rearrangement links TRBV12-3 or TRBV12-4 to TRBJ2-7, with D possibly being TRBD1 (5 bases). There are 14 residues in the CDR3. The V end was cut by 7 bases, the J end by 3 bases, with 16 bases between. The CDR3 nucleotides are TGTGCCAGCACCCGGACATCTACCCTCTACGAGCAGTACTTC. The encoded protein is CASTRTSTLYEQYF.

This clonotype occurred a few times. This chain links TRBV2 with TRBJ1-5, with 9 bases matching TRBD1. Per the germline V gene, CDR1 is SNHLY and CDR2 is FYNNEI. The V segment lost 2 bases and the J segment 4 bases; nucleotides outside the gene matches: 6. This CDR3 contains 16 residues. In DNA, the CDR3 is TGTGCCAGCAGTGAACCGGGACAGGGAAGGAATCAGCCCCAGCATTTT. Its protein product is CASSEPGQGRNQPQHF.

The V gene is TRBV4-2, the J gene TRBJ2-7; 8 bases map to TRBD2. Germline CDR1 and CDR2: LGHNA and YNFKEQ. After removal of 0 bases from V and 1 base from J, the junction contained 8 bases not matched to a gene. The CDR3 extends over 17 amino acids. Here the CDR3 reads CASSQDRLAGPSYEQYF. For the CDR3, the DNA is TGTGCCAGCAGCCAAGATAGGTTAGCGGGACCATCCTACGAGCAGTACTTC.

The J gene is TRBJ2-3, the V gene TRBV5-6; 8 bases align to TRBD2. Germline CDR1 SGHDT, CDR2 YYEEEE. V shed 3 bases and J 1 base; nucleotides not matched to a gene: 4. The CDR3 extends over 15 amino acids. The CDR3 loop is CASSSGGVGTDTQYF. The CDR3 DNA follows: TGTGCCAGCAGCTCCGGGGGGGTTGGCACAGATACGCAGTATTTT.

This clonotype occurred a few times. In DNA form, the CDR3 reads TGTGCCAGCAGTTTAGTTTCCCGGGCCCTGGGAAATCAGCCCCAGCATTTT. This gives the protein CASSLVSRALGNQPQHF. V is TRBV12-3 or TRBV12-4 and J is TRBJ1-5, with unresolved D. The CDR3 runs to 17 residues. With 1 base removed from V and 4 bases from J, the gap between germline ends came to 17 bases.

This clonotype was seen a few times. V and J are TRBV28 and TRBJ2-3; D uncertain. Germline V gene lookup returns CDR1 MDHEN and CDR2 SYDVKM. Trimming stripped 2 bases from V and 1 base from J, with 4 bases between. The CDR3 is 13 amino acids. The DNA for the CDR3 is TGTGCCAGCAGTTTAGCGGGCACAGATACGCAGTATTTT. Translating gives CASSLAGTDTQYF.